These 22 T cell receptor beta chains were sequenced from one sample in a study of CD8+CD57+ T cells in acquired aplastic anemia. The template for TCR beta VDJ and CDR3 sequence profiling was genomic DNA. MiXCR, applied by TCRdb to the reads, yields one record per CDR3 protein. In the table there are 170,000 or so distinct CDR3 sequences, around 48% of which are singletons. An expansion of CD8+CD57+ cells by flow cytometry had been shown in patients chosen for sequencing. The sample taken for sequencing was sorted CD4+, CD8+, or CD8+CD57+ T cells (not recorded which) from PBMCs. These receptors were taken from a human donor with aplastic anemia.

Concerning this clonotype: Its ends do not fully match the called genes, so a read error is possible. The chain combines TRBV4-1 with TRBJ2-7; D not certain. The CDR3 spans 13 residues. Per germline, CDR1 MGHRA and CDR2 YSYEKL. The CDR3 nucleotides read TGTGCCAGCAGCCAAGGCCTAAAGGAACAAGAGTACTTC. Protein sequence: CASSQGLKEQEYF.

This clonotype appeared many times. This chain links TRBV15 with TRBJ2-5; D could derive from TRBD1 or TRBD2 (5 bases each). This CDR3 has 17 amino acids. V lost 5 bases and J 1 base, leaving 20 bases between the germline ends. The germline V gene encodes CDR1 LNHNV and CDR2 YYDKDF (reference sequence). The CDR3 sequence is CATSGGEENRLQETQYF. The CDR3 nucleotides are TGTGCCACCAGCGGAGGAGAGGAGAACAGGCTCCAAGAGACCCAGTACTTC.

To note about this clonotype: This clone may be a read error of a much larger clone one base away. The chain is built from TRBV7-3 and TRBJ2-1, with TRBD2 identical over 8 bases. Trimming removed 5 bases from V and 9 bases from J; junction bases left unmatched: 9. Germline CDR1 SGHTA, CDR2 FQGTGA. This CDR3 has 14 amino acids. This CDR3 reads CASSMGLGNSEQFF. CDR3 coding DNA: TGTGCCAGCAGCATGGGACTAGGTAACAGTGAGCAGTTCTTC.

This clonotype was seen a single time. The chain couples TRBV5-1 to TRBJ1-4; 7 bases align to TRBD1. Trimming cost V 1 base and J 8 bases; bases outside gene matches: 5. Per germline, CDR1 SGHRS and CDR2 YFSETQ. There are 14 residues in the CDR3. The CDR3: CASSLITGDEKLFF. DNA of the CDR3: TGCGCCAGCAGCTTGATAACAGGGGACGAAAAACTGTTTTTT.

This clonotype was counted many times. The chain is built from TRBV7-3 and TRBJ2-1; TRBD2 matches 7 bases. The trim removed 2 bases at V and 4 bases at J, leaving 5 bases unmatched. The CDR3 loop spans 15 amino acids. Germline CDR1 is SGHTA and CDR2 is FQGTGA. For the CDR3, the DNA is TGTGCCAGCAGCTTATCGACTAGCAGGTACAATGAGCAGTTCTTC. Translation gives CASSLSTSRYNEQFF. Full variable domain (missing parts from reference TRBV7-3 and TRBJ2-1): GAGVSQTPSNKVTEKGKYVELRCDPISGHTALYWYRQSLGQGPEFLIYFQGTGAADDSGLPNDRFFAVRPEGSVSTLKIQRTERGDSAVYLCASSLSTSRYNEQFFGPGTRLTVL.

This clonotype was detected only a few times. V usage is TRBV6-1 and J usage is TRBJ1-1; 8 nucleotides agree with TRBD1. Germline trimming cut 3 bases from V and 0 bases from J; bases unmatched to any gene: 12. This CDR3 region has 18 residues. Germline V gene sequence: CDR1 MNHNS, CDR2 SASEGT. This CDR3 reads CASSDLQGVLGVNTEAFF. CDR3 coding DNA: TGTGCCAGCAGTGATCTACAGGGGGTGCTAGGGGTGAACACTGAAGCTTTCTTT.

The chain recombines TRBV25-1 with TRBJ2-7; D not resolved. Trimming took 3 bases from V and 7 from J, leaving 19 bases between them. CDR1 is MGHDK, CDR2 SYGVNS, per germline. CDR3 length: 15 residues. CDR3 sequence reads: CASSDFAKTLGEQYF. The DNA of the CDR3 is TGTGCCAGCAGTGACTTTGCAAAAACGCTTGGTGAGCAGTACTTC.

This clonotype was recorded at least ten times. The gene calls are TRBV6-5 and TRBJ2-7; no clear D. Germline values: CDR1 MNHEY, CDR2 SVGAGI. Trimming took off 2 bases at V and 4 bases at J, with 12 bases between the two ends. CDR3 length equals 14 residues. Here the CDR3 DNA reads TGTGCCAGCAGTTACCCCGGGCCCGGTTACGAGCAGTACTTC. Encoded protein: CASSYPGPGYEQYF.

This clonotype has only one observation. V gene TRBV20-1 combines with J gene TRBJ2-3; D gene unclear. V was cut by 0 bases and J by 2 bases, with 12 bases left in between. The CDR3 length is 15 residues. Germline V gene lookup returns CDR1 DFQATT and CDR2 SNEGSKA (reference sequence). CDR3 coding DNA: TGCAGTGCTAGAGAGCCGAACAGCTACACAGATACGCAGTATTTT. Encoded protein: CSAREPNSYTDTQYF.

The gene calls are TRBV25-1 and TRBJ2-7, with 7 bases that match TRBD1. The CDR3 consists of 13 residues. Looked up from germline, CDR1 is MGHDK and CDR2 is SYGVNS. V lost 0 bases, J lost 7 bases, and 3 bases stayed unmatched. The CDR3 reads CASSEYHRGEQYF. CDR3 nucleotides: TGTGCCAGCAGTGAATATCACAGGGGAGAGCAGTACTTC.

V gene TRBV9 combines with J gene TRBJ2-7; 7 nucleotides line up with TRBD2. This CDR3 has 15 residues. Germline CDR1 and CDR2: SGDLS and YYNGEE. V lost 3 bases to trimming and J lost 2 bases; unmatched junction nucleotides: 8. CDR3 region: CASSGAAGKAYEQYF. CDR3 nucleotides: TGTGCCAGCAGCGGAGCAGCGGGAAAAGCCTACGAGCAGTACTTC.

The rearrangement uses TRBV2 and TRBJ2-1; D call uncertain. This CDR3 is built from 14 residues. Trimming removed 6 bases from V and 2 bases from J, with 11 bases in between. CDR1 is SNHLY, CDR2 FYNNEI, per germline. This CDR3 is CASRPTLTYNEQFF. As DNA, the CDR3 is TGTGCCAGCAGACCGACCCTTACCTACAATGAGCAGTTCTTC. The full variable domain, with the rest looked up from reference TRBV2 and TRBJ2-1, is EPEVTQTPSHQVTQMGQEVILRCVPISNHLYFYWYRQILGQKVEFLVSFYNNEISEKSEIFDDQFSVERPDGSNFTLKIRSTKLEDSAMYFCASRPTLTYNEQFFGPGTRLTVL.

The rearrangement uses TRBV25-1 and TRBJ1-6; the D gene is possibly TRBD1 (5 bases). CDR3 size: 13 residues. The V and J ends lost 4 bases and 8 bases respectively, with 9 bases between them. Looked up from germline, CDR1 is MGHDK and CDR2 is SYGVNS. The CDR3 nucleotides are TGTGCCAGCAGTGCAGGGCTCCATTCACCCCTCCACTTT. Protein sequence: CASSAGLHSPLHF.

The CDR3 DNA sequence: TGTGCCAGCAGTGAAGGGACTGCTGGCTACGAGCAGTACTTC. Amino acid sequence: CASSEGTAGYEQYF. This chain joins TRBV27 and TRBJ2-7; tentative D call: TRBD2 (6 bases). V was trimmed by 5 bases and J by 3 bases, leaving 14 bases between them. Germline values: CDR1 MNHEY, CDR2 SMNVEV (reference sequence). The CDR3 totals 14 residues.

A note on this clonotype: One base away lies a much larger clone, so this may be a sequencing read error. V usage is TRBV14 and J usage is TRBJ2-3; D gene ambiguous. CDR1 SGHDN and CDR2 FVKESK come from the germline V gene. The CDR3 is 13 amino acids. CDR3 nucleotides: TGTGCCAGCAGTCCGCCCTATACAGATACGCAGTGTTTT. It encodes CASSPPYTDTQCF.

The chain combines TRBV7-7 with TRBJ2-7, with a possible D match to TRBD2 (6 bases). Germline lookup yields CDR1 SSHAT and CDR2 FNYEAQ (reference sequence). CDR3 size: 15 residues. V gave up 5 bases and J gave up 2 bases, with 16 bases separating them. In DNA form, the CDR3 reads TGTGCCAGCAGCCCACGTAGCGGCCCCCCCTACGAGCAGTACTTC. Translation: CASSPRSGPPYEQYF.

This clonotype was found many times. V and J are TRBV24-1 and TRBJ2-1; the match to TRBD2 covers 7 bases. Germline CDR1 reads KGHDR; CDR2 reads SFDVKD. The CDR3 length is 13 residues. V was clipped by 9 bases and J by 5 bases; unmatched bases: 6. CDR3 region: CATGTGTNNEQFF. The CDR3 nucleotides are TGTGCCACCGGTACTGGGACTAACAATGAGCAGTTCTTC.

This clonotype turned up a few times. The V gene is TRBV29-1, the J gene TRBJ2-5; the D is unclear. Germline V gives CDR1 SQVTM, CDR2 ANQGSEA. Trimming stripped 4 bases from V and 5 bases from J, with 11 bases between. The CDR3 is 12 residues long. CDR3 sequence: CSVAQKSETQYF. In DNA form, the CDR3 reads TGCAGCGTTGCACAAAAGAGTGAGACCCAGTACTTC.

This clonotype was seen a single time. This chain uses TRBV20-1 with TRBJ1-2; 8 bases are shared with TRBD1. The CDR3 sequence is 13 residues long. The trim removed 3 bases at V and 2 bases at J, leaving 2 bases unmatched. Germline V lookup: CDR1 DFQATT, CDR2 SNEGSKA (reference sequence). CDR3 sequence (DNA): TGCAGTGCTAGGGACAGGGACAACTATGGCTACACCTTC. Its translation is CSARDRDNYGYTF.

As to this clonotype: A much bigger clone sits one base away, suggesting this may be a read error. This sequence joins TRBV6-1 and TRBJ2-7; D ambiguous. CDR1 MNHNS and CDR2 SASEGT come from the germline V gene. V shed 2 bases and J shed 12 bases, with 11 bases lying between them. The CDR3 is 11 amino acids. The CDR3 coding sequence is TGTGCCAGCAGTGAATTGCTAGAGAGGTACTTC. It codes for CASSELLERYF.

This clonotype came up many times. The chain recombines TRBV29-1 with TRBJ2-3, with D possibly matching TRBD2 (5 bases). Trimming removed 6 bases at V and 14 bases at J, with 18 bases between. The length of the CDR3 is 11 residues. CDR1 SQVTM and CDR2 ANQGSEA come from the germline V gene. The CDR3 reads CSVEFSAHGYF. The CDR3 region has the DNA TGCAGCGTGGAATTTAGCGCTCACGGGTATTTT.

This clonotype showed up many times. The rearrangement uses TRBV20-1 and TRBJ2-2, with 7 bases aligning to TRBD1. Germline-derived CDR1 and CDR2 are DFQATT and SNEGSKA (reference sequence). V was clipped by 4 bases and J by 5 bases; unmatched bases: 4. The CDR3 has 13 amino acids. In DNA form, the CDR3 reads TGCAGTGCTAAAACAGGGGTTACCGGGGAGCTGTTTTTT. Amino acid sequence: CSAKTGVTGELFF.